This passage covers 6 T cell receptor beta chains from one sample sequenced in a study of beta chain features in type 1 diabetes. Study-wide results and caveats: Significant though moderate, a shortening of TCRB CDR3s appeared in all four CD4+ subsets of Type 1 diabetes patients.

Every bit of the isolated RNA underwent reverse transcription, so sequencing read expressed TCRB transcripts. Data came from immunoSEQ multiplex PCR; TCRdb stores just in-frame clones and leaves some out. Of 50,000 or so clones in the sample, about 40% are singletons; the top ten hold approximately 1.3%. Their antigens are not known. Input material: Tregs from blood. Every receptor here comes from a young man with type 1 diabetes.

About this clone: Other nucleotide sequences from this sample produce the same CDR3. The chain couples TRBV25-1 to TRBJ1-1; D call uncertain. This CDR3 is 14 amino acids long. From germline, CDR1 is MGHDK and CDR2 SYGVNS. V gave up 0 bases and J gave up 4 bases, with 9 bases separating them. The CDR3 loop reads CASSEYQEGTEAFF. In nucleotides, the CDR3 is TGTGCCAGCAGTGAATATCAGGAGGGCACTGAAGCTTTCTTT.

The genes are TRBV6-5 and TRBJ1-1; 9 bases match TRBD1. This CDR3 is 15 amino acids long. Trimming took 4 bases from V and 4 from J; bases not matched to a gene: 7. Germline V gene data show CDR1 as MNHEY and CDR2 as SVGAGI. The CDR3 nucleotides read TGTGCCAGCAGTTCGCTGACAGGGGGACGCACTGAAGCTTTCTTT. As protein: CASSSLTGGRTEAFF.

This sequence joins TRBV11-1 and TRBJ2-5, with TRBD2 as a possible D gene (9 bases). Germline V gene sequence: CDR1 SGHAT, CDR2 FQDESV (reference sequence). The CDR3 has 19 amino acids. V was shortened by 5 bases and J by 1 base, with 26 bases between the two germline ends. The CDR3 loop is CASSLPRQGLAGSQETQYF. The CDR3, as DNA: TGTGCCAGCAGCCTTCCACGACAGGGGCTAGCGGGGTCCCAAGAGACCCAGTACTTC.

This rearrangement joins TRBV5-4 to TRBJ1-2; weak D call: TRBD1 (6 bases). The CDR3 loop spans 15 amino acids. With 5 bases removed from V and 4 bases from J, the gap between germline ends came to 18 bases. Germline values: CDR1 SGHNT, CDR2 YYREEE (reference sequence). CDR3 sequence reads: CASRNIPGTSYGYTF. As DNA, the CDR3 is TGTGCCAGCAGGAATATACCCGGGACAAGCTATGGCTACACCTTC.

For the CDR3, the DNA is TGTGCCAGCAGCGTAGGGGGGGGCGAGGAAGAGACCCAGTACTTC. It specifies CASSVGGGEEETQYF. The chain uses TRBV9 and TRBJ2-5, with D perhaps TRBD2 (7 bases). The CDR3 is 15 residues long. V was trimmed by 0 bases and J by 3 bases, leaving 12 bases between them. Looked up from germline, CDR1 is SGDLS and CDR2 is YYNGEE.

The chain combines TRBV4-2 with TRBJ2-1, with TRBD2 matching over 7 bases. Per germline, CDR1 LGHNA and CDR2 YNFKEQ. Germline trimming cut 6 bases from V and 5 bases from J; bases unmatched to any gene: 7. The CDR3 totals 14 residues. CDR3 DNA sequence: TGTGCCAGCAGTCGGCGGGAGTCACACAATGAGCAGTTCTTC. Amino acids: CASSRRESHNEQFF.